This entry lists 16 T cell receptor beta chains sequenced from one sample in a study of siplizumab effects on memory and regulatory T cells. Here immunoSEQ multiplex PCR was the method, and the copy in TCRdb shows in-frame clones only, minus some. The sample contains roughly 92,000 clones, 90% to 95% of which appear only once. The sample consisted of non-Treg CD4+ T cells sorted from blood. These receptor sequences come from a human donor in good health.

CDR3 DNA sequence: TGTGCCAGCAGCCTACAGGGGAAAGGCACAGATACGCAGTATTTT. This encodes CASSLQGKGTDTQYF. The gene calls are TRBV7-3 and TRBJ2-3, with 7 bases fitting TRBD1. Trimming removed 5 bases from V and 1 base from J; junction bases left unmatched: 6. Germline lookup yields CDR1 SGHTA and CDR2 FQGTGA. This CDR3 is 15 amino acids long.

This clone has just one count. The chain joins TRBV5-5 to TRBJ2-1; 10 bases match TRBD2. This CDR3 has 18 residues. J lost 1 base, V lost 4 bases, and 11 bases had no gene match. The germline V gene encodes CDR1 SGHKS and CDR2 YYEKEE (reference sequence). CDR3 in amino acids: CASSLTSGPLKSYNEQFF. In DNA form, the CDR3 reads TGTGCCAGCAGCCTGACTAGCGGGCCGCTAAAGTCCTACAATGAGCAGTTCTTC.

The chain couples TRBV9 to TRBJ2-7, with 9 bases that match TRBD1. Germline V gene data show CDR1 as SGDLS and CDR2 as YYNGEE. The CDR3 length is 14 residues. After removal of 2 bases from V and 4 bases from J, the junction contained 4 bases not matched to a gene. The CDR3 coding sequence is TGTGCCAGCAGCGTGGGGACAGGGTTTTACGAGCAGTACTTC. This codes for CASSVGTGFYEQYF. Based on the CDR3 plus reference TRBV9 and TRBJ2-7, the full variable domain is DSGVTQTPKHLITATGQRVTLRCSPRSGDLSVYWYQQSLDQGLQFLIQYYNGEERAKGNILERFSAQQFPDLHSELNLSSLELGDSALYFCASSVGTGFYEQYFGPGTRLTVT.

The rearrangement links TRBV5-4 to TRBJ2-2; 8 nucleotides match TRBD1. V gave up 7 bases and J gave up 5 bases; unmatched junction bases: 13. This CDR3 is 16 amino acids long. Germline V gives CDR1 SGHNT, CDR2 YYREEE (reference sequence). DNA for the CDR3: TGTGCCAGCCAAGCCTATCGACAGGGGAGTACCGGGGAGCTGTTTTTT. Its translation: CASQAYRQGSTGELFF.

This chain links TRBV19 with TRBJ1-2; D may be TRBD1 (6 bases). CDR1 LNHDA and CDR2 SQIVND come from the germline V gene (reference sequence). Deletions cut 3 bases from V and 6 bases from J, with 14 bases between. This CDR3 has 14 residues. CDR3 residues: CASSIRGGGDGYTF. DNA of the CDR3: TGTGCCAGTAGTATCAGGGGAGGAGGTGATGGCTACACCTTC.

The V gene is TRBV6-6, the J gene TRBJ2-1; 7 bases map to TRBD2. Germline CDR1 MNHNY, CDR2 SVGAGI (reference sequence). The CDR3 length is 12 residues. The V segment lost 0 bases and the J segment 15 bases; nucleotides outside the gene matches: 5. The CDR3 here is CASSYSTSGMFF. CDR3 sequence (DNA): TGTGCCAGCAGTTACTCTACGAGCGGGATGTTCTTC.

The gene calls are TRBV16 and TRBJ2-5; D ambiguous. The germline gives CDR1 KGHSY, CDR2 FQNENV. CDR3 length: 14 amino acids. V lost 3 bases and J 2 bases, leaving 10 bases between the germline ends. The CDR3: CASSHMGKQETQYF. The CDR3 bases are TGTGCCAGCAGCCATATGGGAAAACAAGAGACCCAGTACTTC.

The rearrangement links TRBV5-1 to TRBJ2-2, with 10 bases lining up with TRBD2. Per the germline V gene, CDR1 is SGHRS and CDR2 is YFSETQ. V lost 2 bases, J lost 7 bases, and 8 bases stayed unmatched. The CDR3 sequence is 16 residues long. This CDR3 reads CASSFLAGEKIGELFF. The DNA for the CDR3 is TGCGCCAGCAGCTTCCTAGCGGGAGAGAAGATCGGGGAGCTGTTTTTT. The full variable domain, in which reference TRBV5-1 and TRBJ2-2 provide the parts outside the CDR3, is KAGVTQTPRYLIKTRGQQVTLSCSPISGHRSVSWYQQTPGQGLQFLFEYFSETQRNKGNFPGRFSGRQFSNSRSEMNVSTLELGDSALYLCASSFLAGEKIGELFFGEGSRLTVL.

A single count supports this clone. The chain is built from TRBV2 and TRBJ1-2, with D unclear. In germline, CDR1 is SNHLY, CDR2 FYNNEI. CDR3 size: 14 residues. V shed 6 bases and J shed 0 bases, with 11 bases lying between them. CDR3 sequence (DNA): TGTGCCAGCAGGGGCCGACGGCCTAACTATGGCTACACCTTC. This gives the protein CASRGRRPNYGYTF.

The chain couples TRBV28 to TRBJ2-5; TRBD2 matches at 8 bases. Germline V gene sequence: CDR1 MDHEN, CDR2 SYDVKM. The ends lost 2 bases at V and 1 base at J; junction bases unmatched: 6. This CDR3 comprises 16 residues. As DNA, the CDR3 is TGTGCCAGCAGTTTACGTTTAGCGGGACCCCAAGAGACCCAGTACTTC. It translates to CASSLRLAGPQETQYF.

This chain connects TRBV28 to TRBJ1-1; TRBD1 might be the D (6 bases). CDR1 and CDR2 from the germline V gene are MDHEN and SYDVKM. This CDR3 has 23 residues. V was cut by 9 bases and J by 3 bases, with 44 bases left in between. This chain's CDR3 is CASGGPKQTCIVNRPPGDTEAFF. CDR3 in DNA: TGTGCCAGTGGGGGCCCCAAACAAACATGTATCGTTAATCGACCCCCGGGGGACACTGAAGCTTTCTTT.

This rearrangement joins TRBV11-2 to TRBJ2-1, with 10 bases that match TRBD2. The length of the CDR3 is 15 residues. Trimming removed 5 bases from V and 7 bases from J; junction bases left unmatched: 8. CDR1 and CDR2 from the germline V gene are SGHAT and FQNNGV. In DNA, the CDR3 is TGTGCCAGCAGCCCCTCTAGGACTAGCGGTAATGAGCAGTTCTTC. Translating it yields CASSPSRTSGNEQFF.

The chain carries TRBV5-5 and TRBJ2-5; 8 bases align to TRBD1. The germline gives CDR1 SGHKS, CDR2 YYEKEE (reference sequence). Trimming cost V 4 bases and J 1 base; bases outside gene matches: 9. The CDR3 has 16 residues. CDR3 loop: CASSPGGRGRQETQYF. The CDR3 DNA reads TGTGCCAGCAGCCCCGGGGGCAGGGGGCGCCAAGAGACCCAGTACTTC.

This clone showed up just once. The chain has TRBV29-1 and TRBJ2-7; D remains unclear. The germline gives CDR1 SQVTM, CDR2 ANQGSEA. The V gene lost 4 bases and the J gene lost 0 bases, with 10 bases spanning the gap. This CDR3 comprises 13 residues. CDR3 coding DNA: TGCAGCGTTGTTAGGCGGAGCTCCTACGAGCAGTACTTC. Amino acids: CSVVRRSSYEQYF.

The V call is TRBV6-5, the J call TRBJ1-2; 7 bases agree with TRBD1. Trimming removed 6 bases from V and 6 bases from J; junction bases left unmatched: 10. The CDR3 totals 14 residues. CDR1 MNHEY and CDR2 SVGAGI come from the germline V gene. The CDR3 nucleotides are TGTGCCAGCAGAGCTAGACAGGGTACAGATGGCTACACCTTC. Amino acid sequence: CASRARQGTDGYTF.

A note on this clone: Other DNA sequences in the same sample also yield this CDR3. The CDR3 coding sequence is TGCGCCAGCAGCCTCCCGGGACAGGGATACGAGCAGTACTTC. Protein: CASSLPGQGYEQYF. This sequence joins TRBV5-1 and TRBJ2-7; TRBD1 matches at 9 bases. V lost 4 bases, J lost 4 bases, and 6 bases stayed unmatched. The CDR3 has 14 amino acids. The V gene's germline CDR1 is SGHRS and CDR2 YFSETQ.